This TCR beta chain was retrieved from a study of T cell responses to AZD1222 COVID-19 vaccine. The repertoire was sequenced with immunoSEQ multiplex PCR; TCRdb's copy has only in-frame clones and lacks some. The sample yields some 50,000 clones, about 87% seen once. The CDR3 runs to 14 residues. Germline V CDR1 and CDR2: KGHSH, LQKENI. V shed 3 bases and J shed 4 bases, with 12 bases lying between them. Second-dose timings of about 4 or about 12 weeks were pooled. This TCR was recovered from an adult who received the AZD1222 COVID-19 vaccine. Sequences were derived from peripheral blood, sampled 28 days after the second AZD1222 dose. V gene TRBV18 combines with J gene TRBJ1-1, with a weak D call TRBD1 (5 bases). The CDR3 spells CASSPTEVGTEAFF. In DNA form, the CDR3 reads TGTGCCAGCTCACCGACAGAAGTAGGCACTGAAGCTTTCTTT.